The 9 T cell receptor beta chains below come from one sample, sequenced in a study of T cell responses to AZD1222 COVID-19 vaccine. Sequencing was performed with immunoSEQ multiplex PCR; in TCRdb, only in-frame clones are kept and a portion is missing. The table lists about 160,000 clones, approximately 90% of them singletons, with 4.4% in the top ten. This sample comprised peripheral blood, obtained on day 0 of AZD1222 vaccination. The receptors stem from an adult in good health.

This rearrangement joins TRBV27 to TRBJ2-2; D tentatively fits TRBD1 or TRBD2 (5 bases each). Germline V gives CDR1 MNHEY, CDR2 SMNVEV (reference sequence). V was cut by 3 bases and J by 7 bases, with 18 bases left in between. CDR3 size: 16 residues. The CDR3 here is CASSLGWGTRVGELFF. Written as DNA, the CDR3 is TGTGCCAGCAGTTTGGGATGGGGGACGCGGGTCGGGGAGCTGTTTTTT.

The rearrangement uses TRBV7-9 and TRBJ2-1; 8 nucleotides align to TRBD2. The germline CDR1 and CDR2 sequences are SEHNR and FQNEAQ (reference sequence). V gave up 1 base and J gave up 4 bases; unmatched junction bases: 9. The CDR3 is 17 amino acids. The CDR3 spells CASSLVASAGVYNEQFF. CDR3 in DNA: TGTGCCAGCAGCTTAGTCGCGTCAGCGGGGGTGTACAATGAGCAGTTCTTC. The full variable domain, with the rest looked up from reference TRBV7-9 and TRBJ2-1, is DTGVSQNPRHKITKRGQNVTFRCDPISEHNRLYWYRQTLGQGPEFLTYFQNEAQLEKSRLLSDRFSAERPKGSFSTLEIQRTEQGDSAMYLCASSLVASAGVYNEQFFGPGTRLTVL.

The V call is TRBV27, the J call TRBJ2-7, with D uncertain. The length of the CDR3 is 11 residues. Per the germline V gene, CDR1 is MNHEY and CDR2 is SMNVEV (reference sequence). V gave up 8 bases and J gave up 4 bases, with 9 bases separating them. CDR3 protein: CASRHLYEQYF. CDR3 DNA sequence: TGTGCCAGCCGGCATCTTTACGAGCAGTACTTC.

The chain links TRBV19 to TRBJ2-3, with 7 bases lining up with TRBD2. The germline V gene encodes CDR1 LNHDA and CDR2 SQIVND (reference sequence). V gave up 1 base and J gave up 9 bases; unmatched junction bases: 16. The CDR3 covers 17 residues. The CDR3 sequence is CASSIAHGGTTPITQYF. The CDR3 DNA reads TGTGCCAGTAGTATAGCACACGGGGGGACCACACCGATCACGCAGTATTTT.

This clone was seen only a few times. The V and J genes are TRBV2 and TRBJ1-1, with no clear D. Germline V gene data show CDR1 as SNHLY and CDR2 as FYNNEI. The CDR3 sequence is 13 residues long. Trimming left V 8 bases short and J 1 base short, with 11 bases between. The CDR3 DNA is TGTGCCAGCCGGACCCGGGGGAACACTGAAGCTTTCTTT. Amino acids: CASRTRGNTEAFF.

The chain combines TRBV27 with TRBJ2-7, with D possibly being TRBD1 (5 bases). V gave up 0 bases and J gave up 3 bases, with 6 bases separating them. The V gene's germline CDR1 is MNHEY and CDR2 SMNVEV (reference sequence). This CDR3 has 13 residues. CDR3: CASSLSRVYEQYF. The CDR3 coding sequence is TGTGCCAGCAGTTTATCCAGGGTCTACGAGCAGTACTTC.

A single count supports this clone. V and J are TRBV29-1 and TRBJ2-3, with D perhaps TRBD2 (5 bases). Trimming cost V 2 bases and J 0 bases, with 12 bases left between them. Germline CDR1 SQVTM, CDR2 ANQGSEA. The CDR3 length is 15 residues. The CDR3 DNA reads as TGCAGCGTTGAATCCCGAGCGGCTAGCACAGATACGCAGTATTTT. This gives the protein CSVESRAASTDTQYF.

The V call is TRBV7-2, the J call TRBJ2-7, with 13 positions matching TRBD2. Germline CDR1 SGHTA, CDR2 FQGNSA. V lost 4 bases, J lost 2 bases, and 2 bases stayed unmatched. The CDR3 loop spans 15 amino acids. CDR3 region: CASSWGLAGPYEQYF. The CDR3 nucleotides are TGTGCCAGCAGCTGGGGACTAGCGGGGCCCTACGAGCAGTACTTC.

This CDR3 reads CASRLAVSYNEQFF. The CDR3 DNA sequence: TGTGCCAGCAGGCTAGCGGTATCCTACAATGAGCAGTTCTTC. The rearrangement joins TRBV27 to TRBJ2-1; 7 nucleotides match TRBD2. The CDR3 has 14 residues. The V gene end was trimmed by 6 bases and the J gene end by 1 base; junction bases not matched to a gene: 3. The germline V gene has CDR1 MNHEY and CDR2 SMNVEV (reference sequence).